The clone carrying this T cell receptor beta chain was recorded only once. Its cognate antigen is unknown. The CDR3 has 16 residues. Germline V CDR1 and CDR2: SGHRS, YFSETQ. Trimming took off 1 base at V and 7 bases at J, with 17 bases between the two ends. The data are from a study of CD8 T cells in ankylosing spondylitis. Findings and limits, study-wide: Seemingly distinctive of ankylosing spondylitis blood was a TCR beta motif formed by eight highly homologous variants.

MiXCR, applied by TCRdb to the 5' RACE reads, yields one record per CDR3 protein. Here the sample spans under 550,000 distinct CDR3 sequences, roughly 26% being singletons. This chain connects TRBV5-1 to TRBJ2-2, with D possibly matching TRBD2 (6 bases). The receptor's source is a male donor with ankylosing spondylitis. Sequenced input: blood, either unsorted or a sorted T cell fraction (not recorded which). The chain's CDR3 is CASSLKIPSDGGELFF. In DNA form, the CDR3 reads TGCGCCAGCAGCTTGAAGATACCTAGCGATGGCGGGGAGCTGTTTTTT. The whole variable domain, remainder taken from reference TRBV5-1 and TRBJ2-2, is KAGVTQTPRYLIKTRGQQVTLSCSPISGHRSVSWYQQTPGQGLQFLFEYFSETQRNKGNFPGRFSGRQFSNSRSEMNVSTLELGDSALYLCASSLKIPSDGGELFFGEGSRLTVL.